Presented here are 13 T cell receptor beta chains from one specimen sequenced in a study of blood T cell repertoires in COVID-19. The method was immunoSEQ multiplex PCR; TCRdb's version includes in-frame clones alone and lacks a portion of them. Of 200,000 to 250,000 clones in the sample, approximately 91% are singletons; the top ten hold roughly 2.6%. What was sequenced was peripheral blood. Every receptor here comes from a woman aged 55 to 70 with acute or convalescent COVID-19.

This clone was observed a single time. The chain couples TRBV6-1 to TRBJ2-2, with 10 bases aligning to TRBD2. From germline, CDR1 is MNHNS and CDR2 SASEGT. Trimming took 4 bases from V and 6 from J; bases not matched to a gene: 11. The CDR3 has 17 residues. As DNA, the CDR3 is TGTGCCAGCAGTGGCAATCCGGGACTAGCGACCCCCGGGGAGCTGTTTTTT. It is translated as CASSGNPGLATPGELFF.

The rearrangement links TRBV28 to TRBJ2-7; D ambiguous. This CDR3 has 15 amino acids. V lost 6 bases to trimming and J lost 6 bases, with 21 bases between them. Germline-derived CDR1 and CDR2 are MDHEN and SYDVKM. The CDR3 nucleotides are TGTGCCAGCAGCCTCCGTACCGGCCAACCGGGCGAGCAGTACTTC. It translates to CASSLRTGQPGEQYF.

V and J are TRBV28 and TRBJ2-1; a possible D gene is TRBD2 (5 bases). Trimming took 7 bases from V and 4 from J, leaving 14 bases between them. The length of the CDR3 is 14 residues. Germline-derived CDR1 and CDR2 are MDHEN and SYDVKM. The CDR3 spells CASNIERRYNEQFF. The CDR3 bases are TGTGCCAGCAACATAGAGCGGAGATACAATGAGCAGTTCTTC.

This sequence joins TRBV5-1 and TRBJ2-1, with a possible D match to TRBD1 (5 bases). V lost 4 bases and J 3 bases, leaving 20 bases between the germline ends. Germline CDR1 reads SGHRS; CDR2 reads YFSETQ. There are 17 residues in the CDR3. The CDR3 coding sequence is TGCGCCAGCAGCCCCGGCCCGCACAGGAACAACTACAATGAGCAGTTCTTC. This codes for CASSPGPHRNNYNEQFF.

The chain has TRBV18 and TRBJ1-5, with a possible D match to TRBD1 (6 bases). The CDR3 is 14 residues long. The ends were cut back, 3 bases at V and 7 bases at J, with 13 bases in the middle. From germline, CDR1 is KGHSH and CDR2 LQKENI. The CDR3 DNA follows: TGTGCCAGCTCACCGTCAGGGGAAGGGCAGCCCCAGCATTTT. It specifies CASSPSGEGQPQHF.

The chain uses TRBV2 and TRBJ1-1; TRBD1 might be the D (5 bases). The CDR3 runs to 14 residues. CDR1 and CDR2 from the germline V gene are SNHLY and FYNNEI. V lost 4 bases and J 6 bases, leaving 15 bases between the germline ends. The DNA of the CDR3 is TGTGCCAGCAGTGGTCTGCGGGCGGGGGCTGAAGCTTTCTTT. Its protein is CASSGLRAGAEAFF.

The rearrangement uses TRBV5-8 and TRBJ1-1; TRBD1 is a possible D gene (5 bases). The length of the CDR3 is 14 residues. Germline V gene lookup returns CDR1 SGHTS and CDR2 YDEGEE. V was cut by 5 bases and J by 0 bases, with 11 bases left in between. CDR3 residues: CASRRQILNTEAFF. The DNA of the CDR3 is TGTGCCAGCAGGCGACAGATTTTGAACACTGAAGCTTTCTTT.

The genes are TRBV18 and TRBJ1-5; 8 nucleotides align to TRBD1. The CDR3 is 18 amino acids. V shed 4 bases and J 0 bases; nucleotides not matched to a gene: 11. Germline assignment: CDR1 KGHSH and CDR2 LQKENI. The CDR3 spells CASSRTGQGADSNQPQHF. The CDR3 DNA follows: TGTGCCAGCTCACGTACCGGACAGGGCGCGGATAGCAATCAGCCCCAGCATTTT.

V and J are TRBV18 and TRBJ1-1, with D perhaps matching TRBD1 (6 bases). The germline V gene has CDR1 KGHSH and CDR2 LQKENI. V lost 2 bases and J lost 1, with 11 bases in between. The CDR3 is 15 residues long. As DNA, the CDR3 is TGTGCCAGCTCACCAAGACAGGACGCGAACACTGAAGCTTTCTTT. Protein product: CASSPRQDANTEAFF.

The V gene is TRBV19, the J gene TRBJ2-7; TRBD2 agrees at 7 bases. Germline V gene sequence: CDR1 LNHDA, CDR2 SQIVND (reference sequence). The junction had 6 bases not matched to a gene; V was cut back by 2 bases and J by 5 bases. This CDR3 is 14 amino acids long. The CDR3 coding sequence is TGTGCCAGTAGTATAAAGCGGGGTTCGCACGAGCAGTACTTC. Amino acid sequence: CASSIKRGSHEQYF.

The chain recombines TRBV12-3 or TRBV12-4 with TRBJ1-5, with D uncertain. The CDR3 contains 13 residues. V shed 6 bases and J shed 4 bases, with 10 bases lying between them. CDR3 region: CASSGIENQPQHF. The CDR3 DNA is TGTGCCAGCAGCGGTATTGAAAATCAGCCCCAGCATTTT.

This clone was detected once. The gene calls are TRBV29-1 and TRBJ2-1; TRBD2 agrees at 11 bases. The CDR3 is 15 amino acids. Germline V gives CDR1 SQVTM, CDR2 ANQGSEA. V lost 6 bases to trimming and J lost 6 bases; unmatched junction nucleotides: 10. CDR3 region: CSVEVAGGPGNEQFF. The CDR3 DNA is TGCAGCGTCGAGGTAGCGGGAGGGCCCGGCAATGAGCAGTTCTTC.

This clone was counted between two and nine times. The rearrangement joins TRBV10-3 to TRBJ1-5, with a possible D match to TRBD1 (5 bases). Deletions cut 10 bases from V and 5 bases from J, with 21 bases between. This CDR3 is built from 15 residues. Germline loops: CDR1 ENHRY, CDR2 SYGVKD. CDR3 residues: CASPPIDRYHQPQHF. CDR3 in DNA: TGTGCCAGTCCGCCTATTGACAGATACCATCAGCCCCAGCATTTT.